A selection of T cell receptor beta chains follows, all from one sample in a study of blood T cell repertoires in COVID-19. Using immunoSEQ multiplex PCR, the repertoire was profiled, and TCRdb retains in-frame clones only, with some absent. The data contain 150,000 to 200,000 clones, approximately 86% of them singletons. Sequenced material: peripheral blood. These TCRs come from a man in his 70s with acute or convalescent COVID-19. The conserved cysteine and the conserved F or W are not part of the CDR3 here. Each record gives: J gene, V gene, CDR3 protein.

j_call: TRBJ1-2
v_call: TRBV7-9
cdr3_aa: ASSFAGSNYGYT

j_call: TRBJ2-7
v_call: TRBV5-5
cdr3_aa: ASSPLGFWQY

j_call: TRBJ1-4
v_call: TRBV5-4
cdr3_aa: ASRRQGETNEKLF

j_call: TRBJ1-1
v_call: TRBV12-5
cdr3_aa: ASGPPGYTEAF

j_call: TRBJ2-3
v_call: TRBV29-1
cdr3_aa: SVRPGDTQY

j_call: TRBJ2-5
v_call: TRBV4-1
cdr3_aa: ASSLGLAGGRQETQY

j_call: TRBJ2-1
v_call: TRBV2
cdr3_aa: ASTPGVGNEQF

j_call: TRBJ2-6
v_call: TRBV6-5
cdr3_aa: ASSQGSPGANVLT

j_call: TRBJ1-6
v_call: TRBV7-9
cdr3_aa: ASSPGTGQWNSPLH

j_call: TRBJ2-7
v_call: TRBV5-1
cdr3_aa: ASSPGQAPDEQY

j_call: TRBJ1-6
v_call: TRBV4-1
cdr3_aa: ASSHTPGYNSPLH

j_call: TRBJ2-1
v_call: TRBV29-1
cdr3_aa: SVRGLKLTYNEQF

j_call: TRBJ2-1
v_call: TRBV14
cdr3_aa: ASSQIWGHEQF

j_call: TRBJ2-1
v_call: TRBV19
cdr3_aa: ASSRLAGDNEQF

j_call: TRBJ2-1
v_call: TRBV27
cdr3_aa: ASSLDGSDEQF

j_call: TRBJ2-3
v_call: TRBV7-2
cdr3_aa: ASSLYRGGTDTQY

j_call: TRBJ2-3
v_call: TRBV7-6
cdr3_aa: ASSLGLAGGEGDTQY

j_call: TRBJ2-7
v_call: TRBV3-1/TRBV3-2
cdr3_aa: ASRTSRDLNYEQY

j_call: TRBJ1-2
v_call: TRBV27
cdr3_aa: ASSDTPGSYGYT

j_call: TRBJ1-2
v_call: TRBV5-1
cdr3_aa: ASSIGTGGNYGYT

j_call: TRBJ2-5
v_call: TRBV7-6
cdr3_aa: ASSLMETQY

j_call: TRBJ2-2
v_call: TRBV7-3
cdr3_aa: ASSPQLTGELF

j_call: TRBJ2-3
v_call: TRBV5-1
cdr3_aa: ASSRTGDTQY

j_call: TRBJ2-7
v_call: TRBV4-3
cdr3_aa: ASSQEGFARGGYEQY

j_call: TRBJ1-1
v_call: TRBV28
cdr3_aa: ASSLSWGGGNTEAF

j_call: TRBJ2-5
v_call: TRBV6-2/TRBV6-3
cdr3_aa: ASSWMTGGETQY

j_call: TRBJ2-7
v_call: TRBV15
cdr3_aa: ATSLGQGAYEQY

j_call: TRBJ1-6
v_call: TRBV10-3
cdr3_aa: AISGQGSGNSPLH

j_call: TRBJ1-1
v_call: TRBV28
cdr3_aa: ASSPGGGITVTEAF

j_call: TRBJ2-7
v_call: TRBV6-1
cdr3_aa: ASSEHGYEQY

j_call: TRBJ1-2
v_call: TRBV28
cdr3_aa: ASIAGQGGYGYT

j_call: TRBJ1-6
v_call: TRBV6-5
cdr3_aa: ASRPYTGGNSPLH

j_call: TRBJ1-2
v_call: TRBV5-5
cdr3_aa: ASSATGTGMDGYT

j_call: TRBJ1-1
v_call: TRBV12-3/TRBV12-4
cdr3_aa: ASSTRQEAF

j_call: TRBJ1-5
v_call: TRBV5-5
cdr3_aa: ASSLAAGLNSNQPQH

j_call: TRBJ1-6
v_call: TRBV9
cdr3_aa: ASSPGQYNSPLH

j_call: TRBJ1-3
v_call: TRBV7-2
cdr3_aa: ASSIHRVGAGNTIY

j_call: TRBJ1-5
v_call: TRBV5-5
cdr3_aa: ASSLVGRANQPQH

j_call: TRBJ2-7
v_call: TRBV7-3
cdr3_aa: ASRETGTSEQY

j_call: TRBJ2-7
v_call: TRBV3-1/TRBV3-2
cdr3_aa: ASSQFQGGRY

j_call: TRBJ2-5
v_call: TRBV3-1/TRBV3-2
cdr3_aa: ASSRPGETQY

j_call: TRBJ1-6
v_call: TRBV12-3/TRBV12-4
cdr3_aa: ATGQGISPLH

j_call: TRBJ2-5
v_call: TRBV5-4
cdr3_aa: ASSLAGTGETQY

j_call: TRBJ2-5
v_call: TRBV5-4
cdr3_aa: ASSSKGLGETQY